This T cell receptor beta chain appears in the sequencing data of a study of control samples from healthy donors and cancer patients. This clone is a singleton in its sample. Repertoires were generated with immunoSEQ multiplex PCR, while TCRdb's copy carries only in-frame clones and drops some. The sample shows some 130,000 clones, 92% of them seen only once. V dropped 4 bases and J dropped 5; count of bases not matched to a gene: 2. The CDR3 spans 14 residues. Germline-derived CDR1 and CDR2 are SGHDN and FVKESK. The source material was blood. V gene TRBV14 combines with J gene TRBJ2-1, with 10 positions matching TRBD1. The origin of this receptor is a woman between 50 and 59 years old in good health. For the CDR3, the DNA is TGTGCCAGCAGCCCCGGGACAGGGGACAATGAGCAGTTCTTC. Amino acid sequence: CASSPGTGDNEQFF. Full variable domain (outside the CDR3, taken from reference TRBV14 and TRBJ2-1): EAGVTQFPSHSVIEKGQTVTLRCDPISGHDNLYWYRRVMGKEIKFLLHFVKESKQDESGMPNNRFLAERTGGTYSTLKVQPAELEDSGVYFCASSPGTGDNEQFFGPGTRLTVL.